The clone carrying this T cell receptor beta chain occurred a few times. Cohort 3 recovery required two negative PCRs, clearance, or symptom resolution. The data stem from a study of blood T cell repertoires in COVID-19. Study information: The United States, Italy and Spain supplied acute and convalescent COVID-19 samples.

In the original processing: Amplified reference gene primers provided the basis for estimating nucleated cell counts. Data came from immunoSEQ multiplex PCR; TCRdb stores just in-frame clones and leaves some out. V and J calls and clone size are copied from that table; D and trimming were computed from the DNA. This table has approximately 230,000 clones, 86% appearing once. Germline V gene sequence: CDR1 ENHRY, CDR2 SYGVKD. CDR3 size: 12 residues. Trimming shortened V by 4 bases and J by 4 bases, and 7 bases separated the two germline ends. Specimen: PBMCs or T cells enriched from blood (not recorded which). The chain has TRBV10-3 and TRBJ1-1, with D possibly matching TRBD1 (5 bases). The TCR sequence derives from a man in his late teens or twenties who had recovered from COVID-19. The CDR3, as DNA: TGTGCCATCAGTGCAGGGCCCACTGAAGCTTTCTTT. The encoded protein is CAISAGPTEAFF.